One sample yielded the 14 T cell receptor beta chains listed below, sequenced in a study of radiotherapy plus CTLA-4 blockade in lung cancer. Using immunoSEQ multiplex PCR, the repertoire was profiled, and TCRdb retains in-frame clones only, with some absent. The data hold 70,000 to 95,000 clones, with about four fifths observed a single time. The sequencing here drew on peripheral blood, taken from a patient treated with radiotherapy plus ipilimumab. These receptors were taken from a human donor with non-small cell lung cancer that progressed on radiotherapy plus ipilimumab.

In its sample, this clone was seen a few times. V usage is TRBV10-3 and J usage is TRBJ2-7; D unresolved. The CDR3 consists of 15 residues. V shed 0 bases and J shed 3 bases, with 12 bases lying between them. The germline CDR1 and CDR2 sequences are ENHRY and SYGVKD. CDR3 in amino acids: CAISESVGHHYEQYF. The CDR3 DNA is TGTGCCATCAGTGAGTCGGTTGGGCACCACTACGAGCAGTACTTC.

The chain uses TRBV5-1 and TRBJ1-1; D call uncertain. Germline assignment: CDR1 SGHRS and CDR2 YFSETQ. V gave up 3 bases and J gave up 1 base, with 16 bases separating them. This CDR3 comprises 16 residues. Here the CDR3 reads CASSSDPPGQNTEAFF. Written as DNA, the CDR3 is TGCGCCAGCAGCTCTGATCCCCCCGGTCAGAACACTGAAGCTTTCTTT. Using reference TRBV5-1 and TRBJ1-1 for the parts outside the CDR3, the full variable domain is KAGVTQTPRYLIKTRGQQVTLSCSPISGHRSVSWYQQTPGQGLQFLFEYFSETQRNKGNFPGRFSGRQFSNSRSEMNVSTLELGDSALYLCASSSDPPGQNTEAFFGQGTRLTVV.

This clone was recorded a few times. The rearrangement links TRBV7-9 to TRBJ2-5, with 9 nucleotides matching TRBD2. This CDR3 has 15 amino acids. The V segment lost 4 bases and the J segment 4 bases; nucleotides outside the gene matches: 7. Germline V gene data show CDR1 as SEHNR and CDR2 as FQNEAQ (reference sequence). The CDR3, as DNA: TGTGCCAGCAGCTCTCGGGCTAGCGGGGTAGAGACCCAGTACTTC. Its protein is CASSSRASGVETQYF.

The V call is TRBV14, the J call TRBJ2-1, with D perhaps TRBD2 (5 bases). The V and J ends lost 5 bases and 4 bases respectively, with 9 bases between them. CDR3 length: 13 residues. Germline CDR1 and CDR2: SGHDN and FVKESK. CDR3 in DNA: TGTGCCAGCAGCGGACTGGGTTACAATGAGCAGTTCTTC. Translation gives CASSGLGYNEQFF.

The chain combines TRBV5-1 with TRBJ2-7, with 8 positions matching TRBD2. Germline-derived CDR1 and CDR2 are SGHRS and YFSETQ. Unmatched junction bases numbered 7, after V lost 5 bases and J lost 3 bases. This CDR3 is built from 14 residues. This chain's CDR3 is CASRAQRGSYEQYF. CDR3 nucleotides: TGCGCCAGCAGGGCACAGCGGGGGAGCTACGAGCAGTACTTC.

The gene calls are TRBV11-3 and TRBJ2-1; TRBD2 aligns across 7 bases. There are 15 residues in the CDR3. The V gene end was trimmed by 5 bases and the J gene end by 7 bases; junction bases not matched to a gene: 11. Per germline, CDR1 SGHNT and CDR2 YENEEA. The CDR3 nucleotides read TGTGCCAGCAGCCCCTTGGGGGGGTCGGGGAATGAGCAGTTCTTC. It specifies CASSPLGGSGNEQFF.

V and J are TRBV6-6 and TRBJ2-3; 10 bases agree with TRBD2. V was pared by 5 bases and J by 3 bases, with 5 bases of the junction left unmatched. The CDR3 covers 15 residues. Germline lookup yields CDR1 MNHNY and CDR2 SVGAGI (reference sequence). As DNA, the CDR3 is TGTGCCAGCAGTAACCCTAGCGGGAGAACAGATACGCAGTATTTT. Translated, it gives CASSNPSGRTDTQYF.

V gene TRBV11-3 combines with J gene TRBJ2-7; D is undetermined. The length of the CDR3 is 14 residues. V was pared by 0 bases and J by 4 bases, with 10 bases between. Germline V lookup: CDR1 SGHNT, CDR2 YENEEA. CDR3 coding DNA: TGTGCCAGCAGCTTAGACCCTGGCGTATACGAGCAGTACTTC. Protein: CASSLDPGVYEQYF.

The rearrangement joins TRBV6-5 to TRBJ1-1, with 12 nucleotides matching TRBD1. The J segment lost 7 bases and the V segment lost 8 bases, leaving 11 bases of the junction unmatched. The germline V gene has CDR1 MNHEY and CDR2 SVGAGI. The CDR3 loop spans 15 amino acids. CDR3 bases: TGTGCCAGCCTCAGTCTGGGACAGGGGGCAAATGAAGCTTTCTTT. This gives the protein CASLSLGQGANEAFF.

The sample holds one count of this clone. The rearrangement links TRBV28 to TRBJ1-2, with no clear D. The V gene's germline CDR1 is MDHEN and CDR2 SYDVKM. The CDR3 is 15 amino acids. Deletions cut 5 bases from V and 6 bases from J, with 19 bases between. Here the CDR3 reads CASSPMTLGRNGYTF. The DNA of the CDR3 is TGTGCCAGCAGTCCGATGACCCTTGGACGAAATGGCTACACCTTC.

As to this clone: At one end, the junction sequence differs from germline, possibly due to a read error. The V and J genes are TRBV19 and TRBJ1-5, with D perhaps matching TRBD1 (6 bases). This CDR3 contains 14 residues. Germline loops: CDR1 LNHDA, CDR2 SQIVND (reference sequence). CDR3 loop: CASNDADRSPPRDF. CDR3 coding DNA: TGTGCCAGTAACGACGCCGACAGGAGCCCCCCGAGAGATTTT.

In DNA form, the CDR3 reads TGTGCCAGCAGCTCCAAGGATACGCAGTATTTT. Translation gives CASSSKDTQYF. The J gene is TRBJ2-3, the V gene TRBV7-2; D remains ambiguous. The CDR3 is 11 residues long. CDR1 and CDR2 from the germline V gene are SGHTA and FQGNSA. Trimming removed 4 bases from V and 6 bases from J, with 5 bases in between.

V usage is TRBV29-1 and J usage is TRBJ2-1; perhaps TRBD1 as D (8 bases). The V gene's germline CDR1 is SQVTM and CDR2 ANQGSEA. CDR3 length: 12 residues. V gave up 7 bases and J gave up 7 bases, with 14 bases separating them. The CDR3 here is CSADRGGNEQFF. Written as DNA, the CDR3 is TGCAGCGCCGACAGGGGAGGGAATGAGCAGTTCTTC.

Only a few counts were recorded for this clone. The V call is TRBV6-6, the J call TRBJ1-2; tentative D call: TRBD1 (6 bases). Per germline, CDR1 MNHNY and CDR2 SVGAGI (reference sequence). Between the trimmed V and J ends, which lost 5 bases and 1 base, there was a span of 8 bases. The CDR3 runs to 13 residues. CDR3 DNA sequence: TGTGCCAGCAGTCCACAGGGTAACTATGGCTACACCTTC. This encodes CASSPQGNYGYTF.